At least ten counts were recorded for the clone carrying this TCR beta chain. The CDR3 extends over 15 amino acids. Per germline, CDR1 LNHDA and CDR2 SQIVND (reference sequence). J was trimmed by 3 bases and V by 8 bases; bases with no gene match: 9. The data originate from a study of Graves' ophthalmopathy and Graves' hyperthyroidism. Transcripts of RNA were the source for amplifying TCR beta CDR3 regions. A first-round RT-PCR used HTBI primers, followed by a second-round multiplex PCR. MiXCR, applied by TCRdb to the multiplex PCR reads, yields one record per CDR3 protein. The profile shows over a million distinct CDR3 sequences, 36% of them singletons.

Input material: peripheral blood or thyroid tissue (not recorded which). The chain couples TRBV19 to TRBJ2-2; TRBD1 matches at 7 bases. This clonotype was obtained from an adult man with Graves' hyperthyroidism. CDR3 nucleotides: TGTGCCAGTGCACAGGGGAGATTGGACACCGGGGAGCTGTTTTTT. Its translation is CASAQGRLDTGELFF.